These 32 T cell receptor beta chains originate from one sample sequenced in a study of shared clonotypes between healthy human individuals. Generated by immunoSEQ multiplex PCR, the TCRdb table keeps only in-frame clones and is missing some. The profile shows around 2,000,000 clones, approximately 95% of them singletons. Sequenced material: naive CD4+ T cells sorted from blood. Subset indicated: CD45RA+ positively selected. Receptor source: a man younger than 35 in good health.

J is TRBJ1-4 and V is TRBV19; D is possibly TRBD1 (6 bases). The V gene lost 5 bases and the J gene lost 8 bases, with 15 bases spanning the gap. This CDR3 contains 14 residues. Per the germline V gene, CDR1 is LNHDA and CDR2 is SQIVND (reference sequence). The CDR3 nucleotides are TGTGCCAGTAGTTACAGGGAGAACAACGAAAAACTGTTTTTT. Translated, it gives CASSYRENNEKLFF.

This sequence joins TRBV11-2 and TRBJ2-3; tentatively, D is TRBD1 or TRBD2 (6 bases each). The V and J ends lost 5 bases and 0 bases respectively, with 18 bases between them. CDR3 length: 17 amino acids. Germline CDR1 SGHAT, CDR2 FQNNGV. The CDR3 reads CASSHNRGRPSTDTQYF. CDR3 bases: TGTGCCAGCAGCCACAATCGGGGGCGTCCGAGCACAGATACGCAGTATTTT.

The DNA for the CDR3 is TGTGCCAGCAGCGACAGGGAGAACTATGGCTACACCTTC. Translated, it gives CASSDRENYGYTF. The J gene is TRBJ1-2, the V gene TRBV2; 7 nucleotides agree with TRBD1. V trimming: 6 bases; J trimming: 2 bases; junction bases outside the gene matches: 3. The CDR3 is made up of 13 amino acids. Per the germline V gene, CDR1 is SNHLY and CDR2 is FYNNEI.

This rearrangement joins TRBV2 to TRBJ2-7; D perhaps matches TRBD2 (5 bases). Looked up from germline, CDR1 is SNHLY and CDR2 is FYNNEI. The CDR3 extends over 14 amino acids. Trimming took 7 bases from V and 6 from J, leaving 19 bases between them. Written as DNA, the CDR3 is TGTGCCAGCACCTTTGTAGGAGGTCGTGCCGAGCAGTACTTC. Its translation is CASTFVGGRAEQYF.

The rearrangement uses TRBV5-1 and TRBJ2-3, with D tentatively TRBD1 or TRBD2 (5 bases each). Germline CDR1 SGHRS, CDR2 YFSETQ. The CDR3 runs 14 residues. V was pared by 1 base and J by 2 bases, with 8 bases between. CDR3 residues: CASSLTGLTDTQYF. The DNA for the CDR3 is TGCGCCAGCAGCTTGACGGGGCTCACAGATACGCAGTATTTT.

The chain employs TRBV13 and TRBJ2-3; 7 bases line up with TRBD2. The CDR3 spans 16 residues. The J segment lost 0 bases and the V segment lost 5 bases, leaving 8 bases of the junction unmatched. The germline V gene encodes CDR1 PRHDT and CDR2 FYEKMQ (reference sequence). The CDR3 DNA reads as TGTGCCAGCAGCGCCGGCGGGCGGGGGAGCACAGATACGCAGTATTTT. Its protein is CASSAGGRGSTDTQYF.

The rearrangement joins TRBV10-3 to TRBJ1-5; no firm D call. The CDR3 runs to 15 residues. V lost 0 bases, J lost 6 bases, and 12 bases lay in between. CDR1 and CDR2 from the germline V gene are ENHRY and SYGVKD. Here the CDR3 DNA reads TGTGCCATCAGTGAGTCGACGGTAGCGACTCAGCCCCAGCATTTT. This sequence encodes CAISESTVATQPQHF.

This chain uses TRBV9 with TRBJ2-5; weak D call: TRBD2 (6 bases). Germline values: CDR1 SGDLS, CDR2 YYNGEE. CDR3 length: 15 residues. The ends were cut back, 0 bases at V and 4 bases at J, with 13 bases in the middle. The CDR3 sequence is CASSVGSSAGETQYF. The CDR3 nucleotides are TGTGCCAGCAGCGTAGGCTCGTCAGCGGGAGAGACCCAGTACTTC.

The CDR3 is CASSLLTVSSGNTIYF. The CDR3, as DNA: TGTGCCAGCAGCCTCCTCACCGTGAGCTCTGGAAACACCATATATTTT. The rearrangement uses TRBV5-6 and TRBJ1-3, with D unresolved. The ends were cut back, 4 bases at V and 0 bases at J, with 14 bases in the middle. CDR3 size: 16 residues. Germline CDR1 SGHDT, CDR2 YYEEEE. The entire variable domain, with the rest obtained from reference TRBV5-6 and TRBJ1-3, is as follows: DAGVTQSPTHLIKTRGQQVTLRCSPKSGHDTVSWYQQALGQGPQFIFQYYEEEERQRGNFPDRFSGHQFPNYSSELNVNALLLGDSALYLCASSLLTVSSGNTIYFGEGSWLTVV.

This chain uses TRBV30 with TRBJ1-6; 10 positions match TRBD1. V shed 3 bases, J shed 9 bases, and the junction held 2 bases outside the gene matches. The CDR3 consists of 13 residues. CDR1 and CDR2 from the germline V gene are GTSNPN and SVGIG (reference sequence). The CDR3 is CAWRGTGVSPLHF. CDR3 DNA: TGTGCCTGGAGAGGGACAGGGGTTTCACCCCTCCACTTT.

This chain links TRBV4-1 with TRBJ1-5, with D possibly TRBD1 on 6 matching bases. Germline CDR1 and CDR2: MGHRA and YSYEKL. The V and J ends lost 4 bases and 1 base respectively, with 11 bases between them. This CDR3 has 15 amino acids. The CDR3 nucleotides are TGCGCCAGCAGCCGAGGGGGGGAGAGCAATCAGCCCCAGCATTTT. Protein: CASSRGGESNQPQHF.

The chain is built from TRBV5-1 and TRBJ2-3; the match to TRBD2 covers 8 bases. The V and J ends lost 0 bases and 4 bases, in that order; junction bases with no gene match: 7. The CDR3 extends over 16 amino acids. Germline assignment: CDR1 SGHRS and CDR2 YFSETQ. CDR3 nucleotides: TGCGCCAGCAGCTTGGCCGCTAGCGGGCGACCAGATACGCAGTATTTT. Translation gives CASSLAASGRPDTQYF.

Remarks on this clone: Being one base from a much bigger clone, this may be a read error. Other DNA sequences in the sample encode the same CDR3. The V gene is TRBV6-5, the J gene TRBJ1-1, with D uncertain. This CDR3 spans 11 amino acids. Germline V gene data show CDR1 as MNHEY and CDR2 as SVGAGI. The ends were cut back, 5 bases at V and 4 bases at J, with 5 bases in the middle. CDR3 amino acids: CASSAGTEAFF. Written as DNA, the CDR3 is TGTGCCAGCAGTGCGGGCACTGAAGCTTTCTTT.

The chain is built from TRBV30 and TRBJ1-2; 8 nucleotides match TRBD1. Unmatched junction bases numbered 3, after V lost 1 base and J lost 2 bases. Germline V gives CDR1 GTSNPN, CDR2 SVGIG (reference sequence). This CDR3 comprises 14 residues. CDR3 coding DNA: TGTGCCTGGAGTGGGACAGGGACCAACTATGGCTACACCTTC. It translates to CAWSGTGTNYGYTF.

The CDR3 loop reads CASSESPFELFF. CDR3 coding DNA: TGTGCCAGTAGTGAATCCCCATTCGAGCTGTTTTTT. The gene calls are TRBV19 and TRBJ2-2; no definite D call. There are 12 residues in the CDR3. In germline, CDR1 is LNHDA, CDR2 SQIVND (reference sequence). Trimming took off 5 bases at V and 11 bases at J, with 12 bases between the two ends.

CDR3 in amino acids: CASTAAGGTYNEQFF. The DNA of the CDR3 is TGTGCCAGCACCGCAGCGGGGGGTACCTACAATGAGCAGTTCTTC. The chain recombines TRBV5-4 with TRBJ2-1; 9 bases line up with TRBD2. In germline, CDR1 is SGHNT, CDR2 YYREEE (reference sequence). V shed 6 bases, J shed 2 bases, and the junction held 6 bases outside the gene matches. The CDR3 extends over 15 amino acids.

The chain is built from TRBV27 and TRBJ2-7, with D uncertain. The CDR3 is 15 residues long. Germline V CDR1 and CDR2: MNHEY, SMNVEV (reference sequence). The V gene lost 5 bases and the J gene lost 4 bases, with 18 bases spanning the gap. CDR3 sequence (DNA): TGTGCCAGCAGTCGTAATTATGGTAAAGAGTACGAGCAGTACTTC. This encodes CASSRNYGKEYEQYF.

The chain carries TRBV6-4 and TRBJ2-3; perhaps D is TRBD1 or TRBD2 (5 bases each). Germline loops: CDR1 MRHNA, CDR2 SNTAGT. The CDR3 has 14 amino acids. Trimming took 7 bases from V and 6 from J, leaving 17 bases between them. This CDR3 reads CASTGHRAADTQYF. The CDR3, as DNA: TGTGCCAGCACGGGGCATAGGGCAGCCGATACGCAGTATTTT.

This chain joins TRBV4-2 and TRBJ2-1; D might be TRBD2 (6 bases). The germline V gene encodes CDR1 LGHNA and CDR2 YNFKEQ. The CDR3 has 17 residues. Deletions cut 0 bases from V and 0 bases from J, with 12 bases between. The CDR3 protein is CASSQDQEGLSYNEQFF. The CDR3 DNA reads TGTGCCAGCAGCCAAGATCAGGAGGGCCTCTCCTACAATGAGCAGTTCTTC.

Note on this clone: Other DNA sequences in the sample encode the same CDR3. The CDR3 region is CASSSNSGANVLTF. CDR3 sequence (DNA): TGTGCCAGTAGTTCCAACTCTGGGGCCAACGTCCTGACTTTC. The rearrangement joins TRBV19 to TRBJ2-6; D uncertain. The CDR3 has 14 residues. Germline V gene data show CDR1 as LNHDA and CDR2 as SQIVND (reference sequence). The V end lost 5 bases, the J end lost 0 bases, and 5 bases lay between the germline ends.

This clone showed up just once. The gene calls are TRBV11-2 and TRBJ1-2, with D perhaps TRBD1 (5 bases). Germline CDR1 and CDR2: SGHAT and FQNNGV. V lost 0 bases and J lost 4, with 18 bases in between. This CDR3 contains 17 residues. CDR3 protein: CASSLEGRVVGGYGYTF. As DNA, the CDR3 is TGTGCCAGCAGCTTAGAAGGTCGTGTCGTGGGGGGCTATGGCTACACCTTC. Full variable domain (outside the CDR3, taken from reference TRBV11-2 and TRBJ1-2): EAGVAQSPRYKIIEKRQSVAFWCNPISGHATLYWYQQILGQGPKLLIQFQNNGVVDDSQLPKDRFSAERLKGVDSTLKIQPAKLEDSAVYLCASSLEGRVVGGYGYTFGSGTRLTVV.

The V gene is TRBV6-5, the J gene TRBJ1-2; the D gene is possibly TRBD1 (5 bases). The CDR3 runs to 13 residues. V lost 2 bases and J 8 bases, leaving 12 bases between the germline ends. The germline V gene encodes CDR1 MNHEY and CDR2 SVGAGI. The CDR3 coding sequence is TGTGCCAGCAGTTACGGGACTCCGAGCGGCTACACCTTC. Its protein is CASSYGTPSGYTF.

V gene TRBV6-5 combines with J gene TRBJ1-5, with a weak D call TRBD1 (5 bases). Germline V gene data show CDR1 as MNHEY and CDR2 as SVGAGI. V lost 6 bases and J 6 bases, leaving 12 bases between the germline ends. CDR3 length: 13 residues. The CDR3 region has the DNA TGTGCCAGCAGACCGGGGACGGGTCAGCCCCAGCATTTT. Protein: CASRPGTGQPQHF.

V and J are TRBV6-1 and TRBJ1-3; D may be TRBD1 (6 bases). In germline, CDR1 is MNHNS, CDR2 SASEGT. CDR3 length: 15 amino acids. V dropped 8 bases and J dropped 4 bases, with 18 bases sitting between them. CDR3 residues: CASEGGHLAGNTIYF. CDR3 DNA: TGTGCCAGCGAGGGGGGGCACTTAGCGGGAAACACCATATATTTT.

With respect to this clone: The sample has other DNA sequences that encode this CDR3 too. In DNA form, the CDR3 reads TGTGCCAGCAGCCTTAATTCTGGAAACACCATATATTTT. This translates into CASSLNSGNTIYF. This rearrangement joins TRBV7-2 to TRBJ1-3, with unresolved D. Germline-derived CDR1 and CDR2 are SGHTA and FQGNSA. The CDR3 length is 13 residues. V was pared by 5 bases and J by 1 base, with 6 bases between.

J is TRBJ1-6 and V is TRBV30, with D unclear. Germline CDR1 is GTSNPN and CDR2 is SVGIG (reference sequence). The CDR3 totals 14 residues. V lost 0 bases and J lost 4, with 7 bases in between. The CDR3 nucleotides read TGTGCCTGGAGTGTTCAAGATTATAATTCACCCCTCCACTTT. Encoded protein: CAWSVQDYNSPLHF.

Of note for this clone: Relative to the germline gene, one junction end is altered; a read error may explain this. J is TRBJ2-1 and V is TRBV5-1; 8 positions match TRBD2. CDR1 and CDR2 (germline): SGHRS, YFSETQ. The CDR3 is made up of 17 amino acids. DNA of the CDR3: TGCGCCAGCAGCTCATCTCTGGCGGGGGGCTCCTCCAATGAGCAGTTCTTC. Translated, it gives CASSSSLAGGSSNEQFF.

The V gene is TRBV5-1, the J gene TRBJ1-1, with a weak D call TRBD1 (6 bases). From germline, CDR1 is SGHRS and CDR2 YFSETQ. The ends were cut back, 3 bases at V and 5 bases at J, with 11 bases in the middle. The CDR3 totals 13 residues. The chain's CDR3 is CASSSQGLTEAFF. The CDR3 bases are TGCGCCAGCAGCTCCCAGGGGTTGACTGAAGCTTTCTTT. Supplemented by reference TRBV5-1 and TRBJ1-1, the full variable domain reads KAGVTQTPRYLIKTRGQQVTLSCSPISGHRSVSWYQQTPGQGLQFLFEYFSETQRNKGNFPGRFSGRQFSNSRSEMNVSTLELGDSALYLCASSSQGLTEAFFGQGTRLTVV.

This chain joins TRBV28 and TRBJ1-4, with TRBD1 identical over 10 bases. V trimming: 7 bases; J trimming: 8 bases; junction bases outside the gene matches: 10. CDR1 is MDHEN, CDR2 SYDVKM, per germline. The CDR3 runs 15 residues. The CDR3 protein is CASTLQTGGREKLFF. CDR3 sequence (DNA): TGTGCCAGCACCTTGCAGACAGGGGGCAGGGAAAAACTGTTTTTT.

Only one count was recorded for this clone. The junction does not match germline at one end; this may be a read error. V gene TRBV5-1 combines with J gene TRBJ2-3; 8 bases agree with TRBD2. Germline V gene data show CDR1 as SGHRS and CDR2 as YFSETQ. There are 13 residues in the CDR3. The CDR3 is CASSLDGLAGPLF. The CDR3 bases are TGCGCCAGCAGCTTGGATGGGCTAGCGGGCCCCCTATTT. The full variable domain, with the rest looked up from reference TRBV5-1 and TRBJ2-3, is KAGVTQTPRYLIKTRGQQVTLSCSPISGHRSVSWYQQTPGQGLQFLFEYFSETQRNKGNFPGRFSGRQFSNSRSEMNVSTLELGDSALYLCASSLDGLAGPLFGPGTRLTVL.

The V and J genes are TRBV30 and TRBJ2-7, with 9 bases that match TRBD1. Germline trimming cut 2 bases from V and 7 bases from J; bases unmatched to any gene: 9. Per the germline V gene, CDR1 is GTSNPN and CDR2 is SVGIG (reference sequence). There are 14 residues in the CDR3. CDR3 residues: CAWSPGQGDGEQYF. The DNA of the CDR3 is TGTGCCTGGAGTCCGGGACAGGGCGATGGGGAGCAGTACTTC.

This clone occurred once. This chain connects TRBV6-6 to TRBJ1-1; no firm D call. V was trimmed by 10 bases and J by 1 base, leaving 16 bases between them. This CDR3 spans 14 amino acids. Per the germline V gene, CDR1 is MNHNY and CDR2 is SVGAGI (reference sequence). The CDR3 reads CAIQVGLGNTEAFF. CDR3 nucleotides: TGTGCCATCCAAGTAGGGTTAGGGAACACTGAAGCTTTCTTT.